A single sample gave rise to the 4 T cell receptor beta chains below, sequenced in a study of cytomegalovirus exposure and HLA in healthy donors. Clones were read by immunoSEQ multiplex PCR, and TCRdb kept only the in-frame ones, dropping some. The sample records about 160,000 clones, about 86% being singletons. The material sequenced was PBMCs. These receptors all come from a woman younger than 30 in good health and CMV-seronegative.

The chain is built from TRBV18 and TRBJ2-7, with a tentative D call TRBD2 (5 bases). V was pared by 2 bases and J by 0 bases, with 14 bases between. Germline assignment: CDR1 KGHSH and CDR2 LQKENI. The CDR3 runs 16 residues. In DNA, the CDR3 is TGTGCCAGCTCACCAATCGGGGTTAGTCCCTCCTACGAGCAGTACTTC. Its protein product is CASSPIGVSPSYEQYF. The entire variable domain, with the rest obtained from reference TRBV18 and TRBJ2-7, is as follows: NAGVMQNPRHLVRRRGQEARLRCSPMKGHSHVYWYRQLPEEGLKFMVYLQKENIIDESGMPKERFSAEFPKEGPSILRIQQVVRGDSAAYFCASSPIGVSPSYEQYFGPGTRLTVT.

The rearrangement links TRBV6-6 to TRBJ2-5, with TRBD1 identical over 11 bases. This CDR3 spans 16 amino acids. CDR1 and CDR2 (germline): MNHNY, SVGAGI (reference sequence). V dropped 6 bases and J dropped 4; count of bases not matched to a gene: 10. The CDR3 sequence is CASRVGQGAGGETQYF. The CDR3 DNA reads TGTGCCAGCAGGGTCGGACAGGGGGCGGGGGGAGAGACCCAGTACTTC.

The rearrangement links TRBV5-1 to TRBJ2-7, with 9 bases aligning to TRBD1. The germline CDR1 and CDR2 sequences are SGHRS and YFSETQ. The CDR3 runs 14 residues. After removal of 7 bases from V and 7 bases from J, the junction contained 12 bases not matched to a gene. Written as DNA, the CDR3 is TGCGCCAGCGGTGGAGGACAGGGGAGAAAAGAGCAGTACTTC. It encodes CASGGGQGRKEQYF.

V usage is TRBV9 and J usage is TRBJ1-6; the D is unclear. The CDR3 is 15 amino acids. Germline CDR1 is SGDLS and CDR2 is YYNGEE. V was shortened by 1 base and J by 8 bases, with 13 bases between the two germline ends. The CDR3 DNA reads TGTGCCAGCAGCGTAAATGGCGAGAGGTATTCACCCCTCCACTTT. This gives the protein CASSVNGERYSPLHF.